This T cell receptor (beta chain) was captured in a study of cytomegalovirus exposure and HLA in healthy donors. The germline gives CDR1 MDHEN, CDR2 SYDVKM. Trimming pared 6 bases from V and 5 bases from J, leaving 10 bases between. The CDR3 runs to 12 residues. This PCR relied on a set of 60 Vbeta primers and 13 Jbeta primers. Using immunoSEQ multiplex PCR, the repertoire was profiled, and TCRdb retains in-frame clones only, with some absent. This sample has about 93,000 clones, with about four fifths found just once. Comment on this clone: Its antigen is unidentified.

Study-level results: The authors enumerated roughly 180 TCR beta chains as linked to cytomegalovirus.

Input material: PBMCs. The genes are TRBV28 and TRBJ1-2, with D perhaps matching TRBD1 (6 bases). The TCR sequence derives from a man aged 50-59 years in good health and CMV-seronegative. DNA of the CDR3: TGTGCCAGCAGAACTACAGGGTATGGCTACACCTTC. Translated, it gives CASRTTGYGYTF.